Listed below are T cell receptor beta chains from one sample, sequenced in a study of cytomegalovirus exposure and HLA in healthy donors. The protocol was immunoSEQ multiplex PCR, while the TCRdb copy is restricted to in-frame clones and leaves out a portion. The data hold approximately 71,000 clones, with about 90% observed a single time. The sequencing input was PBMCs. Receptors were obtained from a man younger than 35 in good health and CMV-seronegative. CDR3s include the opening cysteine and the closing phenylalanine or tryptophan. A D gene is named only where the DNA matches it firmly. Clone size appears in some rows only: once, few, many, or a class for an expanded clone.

TGTGCTAGCAGCTTAGCTAAAGTAGAAAGCACTGAAGCTTTCTTT | CASSLAKVESTEAFF | NA | 15 | TRBV7-7 | NA | TRBJ1-1
TGTGCCAGCTCTTCCCCCACAAACAGCTCCTACAATGAGCAGTTCTTC | CASSSPTNSSYNEQFF | NA | 16 | TRBV18 | NA | TRBJ2-1
TGTGCCAGCAGTTTTCGTAGCGGGGCTTCCTACGAGCAGTACTTC | CASSFRSGASYEQYF | NA | 15 | TRBV6-5 | TRBD2 | TRBJ2-7
TGTGCCAGCAGAAACCAAGAGAGGCGGTATTTT | CASRNQERRYF | NA | 11 | TRBV2 | NA | TRBJ2-3
TGTGCCAGCAGCCCTACCGGAGGGACCTACGAGCAGTACTTC | CASSPTGGTYEQYF | once | 14 | TRBV7-2 | NA | TRBJ2-7
TGTGCCAGCAGTTTTGCGGGGTCAAGGCCCCAGCATTTT | CASSFAGSRPQHF | NA | 13 | TRBV27 | NA | TRBJ1-5
TGTGCCAGCAGTATGATACTCTCCTACAATGAGCAGTTCTTC | CASSMILSYNEQFF | NA | 14 | TRBV7-2 | NA | TRBJ2-1
TGCGCCAGCAGCTTAACAGGGGCCGAGCAGTACTTC | CASSLTGAEQYF | NA | 12 | TRBV5-1 | TRBD1 | TRBJ2-7
TGTGCCAGCAGCTTAGTTCTAGCGGGAGAGCGCACAGATACGCAGTATTTT | CASSLVLAGERTDTQYF | once | 17 | TRBV7-9 | TRBD2 | TRBJ2-3
TGCAGCGTTGCGACTAGCGGGAACGACGAGCAGTACTTC | CSVATSGNDEQYF | once | 13 | TRBV29-1 | TRBD2 | TRBJ2-7
TGTGCCAGCAGCGAGGGACTCCCCGAGACCCAGTACTTC | CASSEGLPETQYF | NA | 13 | TRBV9 | NA | TRBJ2-5
TGTGCCAGCAGCTTCAATCAGGGCGGCGGCTACACCTTC | CASSFNQGGGYTF | NA | 13 | TRBV5-4 | NA | TRBJ1-2
TGTGCCAGCAGCTTAGGGACTAGCGGGAGGTCCTACAATGAGCAGTTCTTC | CASSLGTSGRSYNEQFF | NA | 17 | TRBV13 | TRBD2 | TRBJ2-1
TGTGCCAGCAGTTTAGTAGGGAGTTACGAGCAGTACTTC | CASSLVGSYEQYF | NA | 13 | TRBV28 | NA | TRBJ2-7
TGTGCCAGCGTCCCGGGACAGACTCCAACTAATGAAAAACTGTTTTTT | CASVPGQTPTNEKLFF | NA | 16 | TRBV2 | TRBD1 | TRBJ1-4
TGTGCCAGCACCAGTGGGGGACTAGCGGGCAGTGAGCAGTTCTTC | CASTSGGLAGSEQFF | NA | 15 | TRBV9 | TRBD2 | TRBJ2-1
TGTGCCAGTAGTACCAGACTAGCGGGAGAGGGTACCGGGGAGCTGTTTTTT | CASSTRLAGEGTGELFF | NA | 17 | TRBV19 | TRBD2 | TRBJ2-2
TGTGCCAGCAGCTTAGTCTGGCCGAACACCGGGGAGCTGTTTTTT | CASSLVWPNTGELFF | NA | 15 | TRBV7-8 | NA | TRBJ2-2
TGCGCCAGCAGCTTGGACAGGAGCTCCTATAATTCACCCCTCCACTTT | CASSLDRSSYNSPLHF | NA | 16 | TRBV5-1 | NA | TRBJ1-6
TGTGCCAGCTCACCAGAGCTCTACGAGCAGTACTTC | CASSPELYEQYF | once | 12 | TRBV18 | NA | TRBJ2-7
TGTGCCAGCAGCTTGATACCCACGCCGGGGCAGTATTTT | CASSLIPTPGQYF | NA | 13 | TRBV5-6 | NA | TRBJ2-3
TGTGCCAGCAGCTTAGGGTCTAGCGGAACCTACGAGCAGTACTTC | CASSLGSSGTYEQYF | NA | 15 | TRBV11-2 | TRBD2 | TRBJ2-7
TGTGCCAGCCGCCGGGAGGGTCTTAGCCCCTACGAGCAGTACTTC | CASRREGLSPYEQYF | NA | 15 | TRBV28 | TRBD2 | TRBJ2-7
TGTGCCAGCAGCCCCAGGGGGATTCCCTACGAGCAGTACTTC | CASSPRGIPYEQYF | NA | 14 | TRBV13 | TRBD1 | TRBJ2-7
TGTGCCAGCAGTTTAGGTGGGCGACGGAACACCGGGGAGCTGTTTTTT | CASSLGGRRNTGELFF | once | 16 | TRBV27 | NA | TRBJ2-2
TGTGCCACCAGCAGGCAAACCACAGCGAACACTGAAGCTTTCTTT | CATSRQTTANTEAFF | NA | 15 | TRBV15 | NA | TRBJ1-1
TGTGCCAGCAGCTTAGCGGGCCGGGGAGGGAGAGGGGCCAACGTCCTGACTTTC | CASSLAGRGGRGANVLTF | NA | 18 | TRBV11-1 | TRBD2 | TRBJ2-6
TGTGCCAGCAGTGAATCGGGGAGGGCGGCTGGCTACACCTTC | CASSESGRAAGYTF | NA | 14 | TRBV6-1 | NA | TRBJ1-2
TGTGCCAGTAGCACACCGGGACAGGGGGGTGATACGCAGTATTTT | CASSTPGQGGDTQYF | NA | 15 | TRBV19 | TRBD1 | TRBJ2-3
TGTGCCAGCAGCGTAGACGACGGGAGGGCGTTCAATGAGCAGTTCTTC | CASSVDDGRAFNEQFF | NA | 16 | TRBV9 | TRBD2 | TRBJ2-1
TGTGCCAGTAGTTTTGGGAGTCCAGATACGCAGTATTTT | CASSFGSPDTQYF | NA | 13 | TRBV19 | NA | TRBJ2-3
TGTGCCAGCAGTGAAGCCACTTTACTAGCCAAAAACATTCAGTACTTC | CASSEATLLAKNIQYF | NA | 16 | TRBV2 | NA | TRBJ2-4
TGTGCCAGCTCCCGTCTAGCGATAACTAGCACAGATACGCAGTATTTT | CASSRLAITSTDTQYF | NA | 16 | TRBV28 | NA | TRBJ2-3
TGTGCCAGCAGTAGACAGGCTGGCAATCAGCCCCAGCATTTT | CASSRQAGNQPQHF | once | 14 | TRBV2 | NA | TRBJ1-5
TGTGCCAGCAGCTTTTTGACAGGGGCCCCCGGGGAGCTGTTTTTT | CASSFLTGAPGELFF | NA | 15 | TRBV7-6 | TRBD1 | TRBJ2-2
TGTGCCAGCAGCTTAGATGCGGGGGGCACTGAAGCTTTCTTT | CASSLDAGGTEAFF | NA | 14 | TRBV11-1 | NA | TRBJ1-1
TGTGCCAGCAGTTACTTGACTAGCGGGAGATACAATGAGCAGTTCTTC | CASSYLTSGRYNEQFF | NA | 16 | TRBV6-6 | TRBD2 | TRBJ2-1
TGTGCCAGCAGCTCGGACAGGGGGTTATACAATGAGCAGTTCTTC | CASSSDRGLYNEQFF | NA | 15 | TRBV7-3 | TRBD1 | TRBJ2-1
TGCGCCAGCAGCTTGGATCAGGGTGCGAACACCGGGGAGCTGTTTTTT | CASSLDQGANTGELFF | NA | 16 | TRBV5-1 | NA | TRBJ2-2
TGTGCCACCAGGACTGGGGGGTCAGATACGCAGTATTTT | CATRTGGSDTQYF | NA | 13 | TRBV15 | NA | TRBJ2-3
TGTGCCAGCACCCTTGCTAGCGGAGTGTCCCCAGATACGCAGTATTTT | CASTLASGVSPDTQYF | NA | 16 | TRBV9 | TRBD2 | TRBJ2-3
TGCGCCAGCAGTGGAGACTGGGGGCCCTACAATGAGCAGTTCTTC | CASSGDWGPYNEQFF | NA | 15 | TRBV5-1 | NA | TRBJ2-1
TGCGCCAGCAGCCTCAGCGGGGCCAAAAACATTCAGTACTTC | CASSLSGAKNIQYF | NA | 14 | TRBV4-3 | NA | TRBJ2-4
TGTGCCAGCGCGGGAGGGGGCTACGAGCAGTACTTC | CASAGGGYEQYF | NA | 12 | TRBV6-6 | TRBD2 | TRBJ2-7
TGTGCCAGCAGCCAACCGACTAGCGGGATCGAAGAGACCCAGTACTTC | CASSQPTSGIEETQYF | NA | 16 | TRBV4-2 | TRBD2 | TRBJ2-5
TGTGCCACCAGGGGTGGAGGGCTCGCCTACGAGCAGTACTTC | CATRGGGLAYEQYF | NA | 14 | TRBV15 | NA | TRBJ2-7
TGTGCCAGCAGCGAGAAAACCGGGACTAGCGGGAGGGCCGTGGAGACCCAGTACTTC | CASSEKTGTSGRAVETQYF | NA | 19 | TRBV9 | TRBD2 | TRBJ2-5
TGCGCCAGCAGCTTGTCGGGGGTTAGCCTGGACCAGGTCTATGAAAAACTGTTTTTT | CASSLSGVSLDQVYEKLFF | NA | 19 | TRBV5-1 | NA | TRBJ1-4
TGTGCCAGCAGCTCTACAGGGCTCGAGCAGTACTTC | CASSSTGLEQYF | few | 12 | TRBV7-8 | NA | TRBJ2-7
TGTGCCAGCAGCCCCCAACTGGAGTACAATGAGCAGTTCTTC | CASSPQLEYNEQFF | NA | 14 | TRBV9 | NA | TRBJ2-1
TGCGCCAGCAGCTTTAGTACTAGCGGGGGCTACGAGCAGTACTTC | CASSFSTSGGYEQYF | NA | 15 | TRBV5-1 | TRBD2 | TRBJ2-7
TGTGCCAGCAGTCTAGAGACAGGGGCTAAGGCTGAAGCTTTCTTT | CASSLETGAKAEAFF | NA | 15 | TRBV28 | TRBD1 | TRBJ1-1
TGTGCCAGCAGTCCAAACTCCGTTAGAGGCTACGAGCAGTACTTC | CASSPNSVRGYEQYF | NA | 15 | TRBV6-5 | NA | TRBJ2-7